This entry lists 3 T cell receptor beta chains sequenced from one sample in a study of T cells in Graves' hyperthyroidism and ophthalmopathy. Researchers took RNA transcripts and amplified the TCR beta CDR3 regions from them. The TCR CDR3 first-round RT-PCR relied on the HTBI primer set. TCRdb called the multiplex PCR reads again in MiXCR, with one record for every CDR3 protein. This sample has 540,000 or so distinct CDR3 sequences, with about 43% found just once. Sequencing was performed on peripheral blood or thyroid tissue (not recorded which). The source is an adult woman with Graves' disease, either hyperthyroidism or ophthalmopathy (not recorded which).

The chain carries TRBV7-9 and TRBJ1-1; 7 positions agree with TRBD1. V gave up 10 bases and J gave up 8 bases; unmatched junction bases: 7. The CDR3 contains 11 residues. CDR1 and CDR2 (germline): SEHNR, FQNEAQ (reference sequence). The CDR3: CATVEDREAFF. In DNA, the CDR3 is TGTGCCACAGTAGAGGACAGGGAAGCTTTCTTT.

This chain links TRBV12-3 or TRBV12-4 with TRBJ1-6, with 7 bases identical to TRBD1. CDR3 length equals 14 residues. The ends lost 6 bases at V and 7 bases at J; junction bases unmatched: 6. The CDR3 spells CASRLGTANSPLHF. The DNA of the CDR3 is TGTGCCAGCAGGCTCGGGACAGCCAATTCACCCCTCCACTTT.

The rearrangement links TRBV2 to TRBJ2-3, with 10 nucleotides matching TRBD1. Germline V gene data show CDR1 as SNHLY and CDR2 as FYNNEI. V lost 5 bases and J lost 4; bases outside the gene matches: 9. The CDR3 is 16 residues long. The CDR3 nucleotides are TGTGCCAGCAGTCGAAGCCGGGACAGGGGAGCAGATACGCAGTATTTT. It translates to CASSRSRDRGADTQYF.